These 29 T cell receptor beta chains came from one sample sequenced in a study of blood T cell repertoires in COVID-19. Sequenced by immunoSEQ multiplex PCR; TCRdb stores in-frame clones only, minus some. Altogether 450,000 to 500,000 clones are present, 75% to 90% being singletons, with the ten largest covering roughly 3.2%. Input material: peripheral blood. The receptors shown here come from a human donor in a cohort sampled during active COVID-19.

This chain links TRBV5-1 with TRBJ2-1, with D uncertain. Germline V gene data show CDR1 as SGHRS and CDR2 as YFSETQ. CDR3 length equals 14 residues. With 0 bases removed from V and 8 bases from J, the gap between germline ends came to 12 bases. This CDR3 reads CASSLGLGFDEQFF. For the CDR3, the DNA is TGCGCCAGCAGCTTGGGCCTTGGCTTTGATGAGCAGTTCTTC.

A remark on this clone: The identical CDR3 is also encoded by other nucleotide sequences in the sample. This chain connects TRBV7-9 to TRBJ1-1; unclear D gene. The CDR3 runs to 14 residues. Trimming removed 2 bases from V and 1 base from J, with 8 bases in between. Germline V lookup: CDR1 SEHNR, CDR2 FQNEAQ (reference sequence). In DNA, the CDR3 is TGTGCCAGCAGCTTATTGCGCCAGAACACTGAAGCTTTCTTT. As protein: CASSLLRQNTEAFF. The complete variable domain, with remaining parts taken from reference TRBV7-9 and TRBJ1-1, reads DTGVSQNPRHKITKRGQNVTFRCDPISEHNRLYWYRQTLGQGPEFLTYFQNEAQLEKSRLLSDRFSAERPKGSFSTLEIQRTEQGDSAMYLCASSLLRQNTEAFFGQGTRLTVV.

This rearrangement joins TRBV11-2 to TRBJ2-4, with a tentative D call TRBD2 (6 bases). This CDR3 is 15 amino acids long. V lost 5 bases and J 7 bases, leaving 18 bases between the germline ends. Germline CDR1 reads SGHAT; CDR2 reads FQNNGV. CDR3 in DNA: TGTGCCAGCAGCCCCCGACGGGACTCGGGGAACATTCAGTACTTC. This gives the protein CASSPRRDSGNIQYF.

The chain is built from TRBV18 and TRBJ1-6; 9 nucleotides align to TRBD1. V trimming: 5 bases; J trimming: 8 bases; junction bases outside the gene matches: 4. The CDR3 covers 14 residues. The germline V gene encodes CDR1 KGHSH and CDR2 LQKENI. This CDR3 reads CASSARQGDSPLHF. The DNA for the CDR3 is TGTGCCAGCTCAGCCCGACAGGGGGATTCACCCCTCCACTTT.

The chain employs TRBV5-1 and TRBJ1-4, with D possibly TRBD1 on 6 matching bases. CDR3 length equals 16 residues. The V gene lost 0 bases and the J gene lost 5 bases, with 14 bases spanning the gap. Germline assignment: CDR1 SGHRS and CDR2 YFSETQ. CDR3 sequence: CASSLAQGRGNEKLFF. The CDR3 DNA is TGCGCCAGCAGCTTGGCCCAAGGCAGGGGAAATGAAAAACTGTTTTTT.

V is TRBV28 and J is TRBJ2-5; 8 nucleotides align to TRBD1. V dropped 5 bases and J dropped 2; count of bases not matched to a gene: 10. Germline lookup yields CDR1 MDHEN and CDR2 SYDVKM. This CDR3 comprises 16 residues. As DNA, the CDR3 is TGTGCCAGCAGTCATTCCCTGACAGGGGATCAAGAGACCCAGTACTTC. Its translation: CASSHSLTGDQETQYF.

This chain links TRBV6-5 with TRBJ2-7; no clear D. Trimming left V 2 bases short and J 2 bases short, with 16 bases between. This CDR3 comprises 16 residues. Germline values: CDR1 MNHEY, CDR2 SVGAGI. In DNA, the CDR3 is TGTGCCAGCAGTTACCAAGGTGTAAGTCGGGCCTACGAGCAGTACTTC. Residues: CASSYQGVSRAYEQYF.

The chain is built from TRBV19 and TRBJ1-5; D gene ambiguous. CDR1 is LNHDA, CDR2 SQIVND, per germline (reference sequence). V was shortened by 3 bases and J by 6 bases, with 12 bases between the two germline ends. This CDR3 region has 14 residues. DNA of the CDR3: TGTGCCAGTAGTATCCGCGGGTACCCTCAGCCCCAGCATTTT. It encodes CASSIRGYPQPQHF.

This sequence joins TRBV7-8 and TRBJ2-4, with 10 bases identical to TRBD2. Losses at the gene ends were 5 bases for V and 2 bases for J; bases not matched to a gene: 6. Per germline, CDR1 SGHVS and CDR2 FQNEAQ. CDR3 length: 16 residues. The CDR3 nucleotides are TGTGCCAGCAGCAGGGGACTAGCGAGTTCCAAAAACATTCAGTACTTC. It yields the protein CASSRGLASSKNIQYF.

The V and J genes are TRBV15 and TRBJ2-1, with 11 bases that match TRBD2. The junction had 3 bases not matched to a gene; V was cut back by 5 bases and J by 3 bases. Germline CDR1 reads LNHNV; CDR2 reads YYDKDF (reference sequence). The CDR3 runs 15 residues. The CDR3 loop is CATSSTSGSYNEQFF. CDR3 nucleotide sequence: TGTGCCACCAGCTCTACTAGCGGGAGCTACAATGAGCAGTTCTTC. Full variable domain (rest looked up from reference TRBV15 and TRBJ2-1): DAMVIQNPRYQVTQFGKPVTLSCSQTLNHNVMYWYQQKSSQAPKLLFHYYDKDFNNEADTPDNFQSRRPNTSFCFLDIRSPGLGDTAMYLCATSSTSGSYNEQFFGPGTRLTVL.

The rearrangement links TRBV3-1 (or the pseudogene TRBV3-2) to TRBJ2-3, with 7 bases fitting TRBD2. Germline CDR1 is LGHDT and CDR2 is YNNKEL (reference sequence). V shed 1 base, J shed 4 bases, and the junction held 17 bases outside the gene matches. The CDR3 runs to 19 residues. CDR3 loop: CASSQGVPGGAGVPDTQYF. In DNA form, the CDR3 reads TGTGCCAGCAGCCAAGGTGTTCCCGGGGGTGCGGGAGTACCAGATACGCAGTATTTT.

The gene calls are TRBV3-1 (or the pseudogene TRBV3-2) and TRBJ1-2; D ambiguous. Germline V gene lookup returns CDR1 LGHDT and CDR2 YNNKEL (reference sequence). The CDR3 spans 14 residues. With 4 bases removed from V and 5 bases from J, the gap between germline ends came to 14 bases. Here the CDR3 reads CASSPLLTPYGYTF. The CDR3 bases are TGTGCCAGCAGCCCCCTTTTAACTCCATATGGCTACACCTTC.

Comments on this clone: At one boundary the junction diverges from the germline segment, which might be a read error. The DNA for the CDR3 is TGTGCCAGTAGTGGACAGGTTTACACTGAAGCTTTCTTT. Translating it yields CASSGQVYTEAFF. The chain carries TRBV2 and TRBJ1-1, with 7 nucleotides matching TRBD1. CDR3 length: 13 residues. Per the germline V gene, CDR1 is SNHLY and CDR2 is FYNNEI.

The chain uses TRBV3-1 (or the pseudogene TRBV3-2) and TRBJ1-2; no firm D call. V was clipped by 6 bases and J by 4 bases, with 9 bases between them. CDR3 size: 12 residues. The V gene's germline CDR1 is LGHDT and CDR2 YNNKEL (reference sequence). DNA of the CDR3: TGTGCCAGCAGTGGAGGCGCCTATGGCTACACCTTC. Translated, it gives CASSGGAYGYTF.

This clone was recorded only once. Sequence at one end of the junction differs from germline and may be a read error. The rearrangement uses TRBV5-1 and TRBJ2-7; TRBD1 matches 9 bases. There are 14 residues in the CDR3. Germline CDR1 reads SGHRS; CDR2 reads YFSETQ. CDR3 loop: CASRLDRGFYEQYF. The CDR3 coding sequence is TGCGCCAGCAGGTTGGACAGGGGTTTCTACGAGCAGTACTTC.

The CDR3 here is CASSLEGDMNTEAFF. DNA for the CDR3: TGTGCCAGCAGCTTAGAGGGGGACATGAACACTGAAGCTTTCTTT. The chain combines TRBV7-2 with TRBJ1-1, with a weak D call TRBD1 (6 bases). The V end lost 1 base, the J end lost 0 bases, and 9 bases lay between the germline ends. Germline V gene data show CDR1 as SGHTA and CDR2 as FQGNSA. The CDR3 sequence is 15 residues long.

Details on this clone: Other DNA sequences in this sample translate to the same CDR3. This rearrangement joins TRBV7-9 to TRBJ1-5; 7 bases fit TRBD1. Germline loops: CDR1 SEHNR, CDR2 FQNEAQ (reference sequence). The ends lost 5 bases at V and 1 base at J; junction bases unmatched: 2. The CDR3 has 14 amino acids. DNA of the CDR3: TGTGCCAGCAGCCCGACAGGGAGCAATCAGCCCCAGCATTTT. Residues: CASSPTGSNQPQHF.

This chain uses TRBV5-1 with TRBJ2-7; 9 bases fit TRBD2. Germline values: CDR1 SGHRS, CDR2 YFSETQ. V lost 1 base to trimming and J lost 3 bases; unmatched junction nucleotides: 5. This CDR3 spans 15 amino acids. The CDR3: CASSLSSGEGYEQYF. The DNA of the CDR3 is TGCGCCAGCAGCTTGTCTAGCGGGGAAGGCTACGAGCAGTACTTC.

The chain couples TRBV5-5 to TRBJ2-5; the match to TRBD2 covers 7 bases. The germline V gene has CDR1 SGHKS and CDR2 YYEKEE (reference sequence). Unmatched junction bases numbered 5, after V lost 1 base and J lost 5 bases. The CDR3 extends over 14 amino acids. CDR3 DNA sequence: TGTGCCAGCAGCTTGAGCGGGGCTGGGGAGACCCAGTACTTC. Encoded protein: CASSLSGAGETQYF.

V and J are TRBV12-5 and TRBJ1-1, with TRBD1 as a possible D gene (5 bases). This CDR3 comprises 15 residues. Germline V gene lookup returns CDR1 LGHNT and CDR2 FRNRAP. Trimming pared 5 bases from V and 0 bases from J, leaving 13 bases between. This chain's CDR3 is CASGGAKGLNTEAFF. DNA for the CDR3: TGTGCTAGTGGTGGGGCCAAGGGGTTGAACACTGAAGCTTTCTTT. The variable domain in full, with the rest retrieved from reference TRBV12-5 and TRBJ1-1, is DARVTQTPRHKVTEMGQEVTMRCQPILGHNTVFWYRQTMMQGLELLAYFRNRAPLDDSGMPKDRFSAEMPDATLATLKIQPSEPRDSAVYFCASGGAKGLNTEAFFGQGTRLTVV.

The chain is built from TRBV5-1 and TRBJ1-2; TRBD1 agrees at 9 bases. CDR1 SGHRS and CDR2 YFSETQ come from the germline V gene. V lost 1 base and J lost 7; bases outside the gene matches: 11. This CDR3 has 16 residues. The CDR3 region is CASSLQGQGGFGGYTF. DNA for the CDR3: TGCGCCAGCAGCTTGCAGGGACAGGGTGGATTCGGTGGCTACACCTTC.

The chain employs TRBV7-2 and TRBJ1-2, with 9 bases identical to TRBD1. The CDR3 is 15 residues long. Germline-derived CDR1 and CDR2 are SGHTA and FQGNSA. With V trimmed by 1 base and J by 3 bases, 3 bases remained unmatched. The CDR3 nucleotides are TGTGCCAGCAGCTTAGAACAGGGGGCAGACTATGGCTACACCTTC. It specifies CASSLEQGADYGYTF. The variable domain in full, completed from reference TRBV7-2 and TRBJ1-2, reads GAGVSQSPSNKVTEKGKDVELRCDPISGHTALYWYRQSLGQGLEFLIYFQGNSAPDKSGLPSDRFSAERTGGSVSTLTIQRTQQEDSAVYLCASSLEQGADYGYTFGSGTRLTVV.

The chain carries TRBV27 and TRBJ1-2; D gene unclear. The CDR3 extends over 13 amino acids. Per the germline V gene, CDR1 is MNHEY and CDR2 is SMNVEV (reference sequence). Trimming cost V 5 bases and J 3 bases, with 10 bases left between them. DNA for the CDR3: TGTGCCAGCAGTCGGTCCAGGCACTATGGCTACACCTTC. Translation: CASSRSRHYGYTF.

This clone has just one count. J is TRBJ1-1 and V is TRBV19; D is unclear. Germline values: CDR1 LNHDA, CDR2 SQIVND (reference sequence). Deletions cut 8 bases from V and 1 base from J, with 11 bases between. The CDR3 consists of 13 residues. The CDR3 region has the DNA TGTGCCAGTTCCTCCGCAGGGAACACTGAAGCTTTCTTT. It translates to CASSSAGNTEAFF.

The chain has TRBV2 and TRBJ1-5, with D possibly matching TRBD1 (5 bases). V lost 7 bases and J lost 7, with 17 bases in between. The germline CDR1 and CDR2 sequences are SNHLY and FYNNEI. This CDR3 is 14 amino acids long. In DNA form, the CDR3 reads TGTGCCAGCACGCTACAGGAAATTGACCAGCCCCAGCATTTT. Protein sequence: CASTLQEIDQPQHF.

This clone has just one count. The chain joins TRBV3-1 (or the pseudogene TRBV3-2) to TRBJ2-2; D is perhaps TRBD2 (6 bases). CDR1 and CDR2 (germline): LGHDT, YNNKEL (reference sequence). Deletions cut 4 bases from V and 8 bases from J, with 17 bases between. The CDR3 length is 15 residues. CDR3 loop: CASSPSGGPRGELFF. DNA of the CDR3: TGTGCCAGCAGCCCCAGTGGAGGGCCCCGGGGGGAGCTGTTTTTT.

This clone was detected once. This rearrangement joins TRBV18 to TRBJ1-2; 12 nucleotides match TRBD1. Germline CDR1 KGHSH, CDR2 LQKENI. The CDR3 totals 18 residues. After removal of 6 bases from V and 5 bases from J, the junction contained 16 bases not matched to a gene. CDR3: CASSPTGTGGQVNYGYTF. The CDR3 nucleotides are TGTGCCAGCTCGCCGACCGGGACAGGGGGCCAGGTTAATTATGGCTACACCTTC.

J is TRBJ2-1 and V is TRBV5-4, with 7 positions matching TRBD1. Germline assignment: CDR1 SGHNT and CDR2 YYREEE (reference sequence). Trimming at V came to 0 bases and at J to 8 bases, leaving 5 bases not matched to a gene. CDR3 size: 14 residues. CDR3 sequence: CASSLAGGAHEQFF. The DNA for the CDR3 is TGTGCCAGCAGCTTGGCAGGGGGAGCCCATGAGCAGTTCTTC.

In DNA, the CDR3 is TGTGCCAGCCAGCGTAGGGGGGACTATAGCAATCAGCCCCAGCATTTT. Amino acids: CASQRRGDYSNQPQHF. The chain combines TRBV19 with TRBJ1-5; possibly TRBD1 for D (6 bases). Trimming pared 9 bases from V and 0 bases from J, leaving 18 bases between. The CDR3 runs 16 residues. CDR1 and CDR2 from the germline V gene are LNHDA and SQIVND (reference sequence).